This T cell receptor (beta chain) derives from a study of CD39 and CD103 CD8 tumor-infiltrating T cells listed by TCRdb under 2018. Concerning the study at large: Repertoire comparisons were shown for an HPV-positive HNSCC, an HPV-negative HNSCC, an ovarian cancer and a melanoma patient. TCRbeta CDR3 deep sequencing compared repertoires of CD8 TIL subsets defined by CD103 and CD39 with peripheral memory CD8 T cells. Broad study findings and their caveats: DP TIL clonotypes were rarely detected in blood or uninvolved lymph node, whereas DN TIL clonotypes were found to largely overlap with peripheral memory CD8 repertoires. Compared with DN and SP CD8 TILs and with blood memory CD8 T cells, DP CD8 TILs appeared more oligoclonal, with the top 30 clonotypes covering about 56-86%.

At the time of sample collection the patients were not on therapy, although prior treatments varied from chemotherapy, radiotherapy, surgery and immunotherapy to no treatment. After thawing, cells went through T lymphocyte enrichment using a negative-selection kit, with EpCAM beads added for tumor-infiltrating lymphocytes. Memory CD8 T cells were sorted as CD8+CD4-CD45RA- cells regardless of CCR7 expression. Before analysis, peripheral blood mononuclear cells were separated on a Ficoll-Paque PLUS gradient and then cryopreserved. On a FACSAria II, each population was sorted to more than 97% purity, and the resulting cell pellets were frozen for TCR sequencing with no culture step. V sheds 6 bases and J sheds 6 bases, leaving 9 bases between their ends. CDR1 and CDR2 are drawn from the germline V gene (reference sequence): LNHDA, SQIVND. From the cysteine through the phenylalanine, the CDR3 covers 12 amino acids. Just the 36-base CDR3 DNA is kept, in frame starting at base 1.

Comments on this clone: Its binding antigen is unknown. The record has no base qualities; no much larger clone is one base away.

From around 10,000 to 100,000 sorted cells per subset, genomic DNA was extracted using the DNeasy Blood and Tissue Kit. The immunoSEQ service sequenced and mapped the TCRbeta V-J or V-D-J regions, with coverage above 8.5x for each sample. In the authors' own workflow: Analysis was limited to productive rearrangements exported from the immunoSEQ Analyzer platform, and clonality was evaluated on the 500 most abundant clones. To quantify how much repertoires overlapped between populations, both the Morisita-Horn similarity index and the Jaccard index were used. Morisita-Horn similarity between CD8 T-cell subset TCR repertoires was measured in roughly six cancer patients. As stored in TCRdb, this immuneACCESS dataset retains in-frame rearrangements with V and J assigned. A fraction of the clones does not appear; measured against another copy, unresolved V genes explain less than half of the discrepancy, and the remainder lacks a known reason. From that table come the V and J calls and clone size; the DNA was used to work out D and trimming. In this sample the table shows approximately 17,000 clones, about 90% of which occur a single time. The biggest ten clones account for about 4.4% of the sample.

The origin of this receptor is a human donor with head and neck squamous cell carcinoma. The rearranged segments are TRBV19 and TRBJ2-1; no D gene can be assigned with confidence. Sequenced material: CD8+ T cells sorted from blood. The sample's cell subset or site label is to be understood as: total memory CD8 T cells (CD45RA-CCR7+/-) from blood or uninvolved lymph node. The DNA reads TGTGCCAGTAGGGCCCCAGGCAATGAGCAGTTCTTC. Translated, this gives CASRAPGNEQFF.